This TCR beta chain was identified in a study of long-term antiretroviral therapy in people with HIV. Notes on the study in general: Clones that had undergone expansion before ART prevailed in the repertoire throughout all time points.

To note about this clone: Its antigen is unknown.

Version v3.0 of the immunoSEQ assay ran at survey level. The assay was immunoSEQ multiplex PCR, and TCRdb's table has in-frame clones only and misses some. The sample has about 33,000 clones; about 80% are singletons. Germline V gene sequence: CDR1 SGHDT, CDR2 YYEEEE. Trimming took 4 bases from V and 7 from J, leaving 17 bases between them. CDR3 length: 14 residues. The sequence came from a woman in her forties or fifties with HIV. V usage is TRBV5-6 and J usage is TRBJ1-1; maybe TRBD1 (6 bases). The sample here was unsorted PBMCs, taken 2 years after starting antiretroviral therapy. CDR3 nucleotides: TGTGCCAGCAGCGGAAACACAGGGCTTGGTGAAGCTTTCTTT. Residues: CASSGNTGLGEAFF.